This T cell receptor beta chain was profiled in a study of monozygotic twins with inflammatory bowel disease (dated by TCRdb to between 2019 and 2020). Background on the whole study: The complete study included around 30 monozygotic twin pairs: 19 IBD-discordant Danish pairs and nine German pairs, of which four were IBD-concordant and five were IBD-discordant. The search for disease-associated traits relied mainly on comparing, within discordant pairs, IBD patients with their genetically identical healthy co-twins. Each individual had, on average, about 151 000 unique TCRalpha sequences and 181 000 unique TCRbeta sequences available for analysis. General conclusions and limits of the study: Background noise and inter-individual variability may have been introduced into the repertoires by the differing immunosuppressive treatments among patients. Repertoire similarity did not differ between concordant and discordant twins, which could be due to limited statistical power. Compared with healthy twins, IBD patients shared fewer clonotypes with other individuals, and the difference was most pronounced in patients with signs of disease activity. Distinction between different T cell subtypes could not be achieved in the analysis. The results gave no support for a single strong signal or clonotype linked to IBD. TCRbeta repertoire diversity, by inverse Simpson index, was decreased in IBD patients compared with their healthy co-twins.

Points on this clonotype: The antigen it recognizes is unknown.

From each donor, a roughly 2.5 ml peripheral blood sample was collected into PAXgene tubes and stored at -80 degrees C. Without T cell sorting, total RNA was isolated from whole blood using the PAXgene blood miRNA kit on an automated QIAcube. Peripheral blood from monozygotic twin pairs, either concordant or discordant for inflammatory bowel disease, underwent deep TCRalpha and TCRbeta repertoire profiling that used unique molecular barcoding. Smoking habits were recorded for all twin pairs, and individuals were classified as current, former or never smokers. Library prep was done by 5' RACE. Preparation of each TCR library used about 3,200 ng of total RNA. cDNA was synthesized with SMARTScribe reverse transcriptase in eight separate reactions per sample. During cDNA synthesis, template switching was used to introduce unique molecular identifiers that contained a 6-nucleotide sample barcode. Amplification of TCRalpha and TCRbeta cDNA involved two nested PCRs of 16 and 9 cycles, and each PCR was followed by bead purification. Before amplification, the cDNA was both treated with uracil DNA-glycosylase and purified with the QIAquick PCR purification kit. The second PCR added Illumina TruSeq-compatible adapters along with sample-specific barcodes. Library quality and concentration were checked on TapeStation and Qubit, and libraries were pooled at around 5 ng each. Sequencing of the pooled libraries was done on an Illumina HiSeq2500 single-index Rapid Run using custom sequencing primers and 2 x 100 bp reads. In the source study's methods: MiGEC version 1.2.6 was used for UMI-based consensus assembly to correct PCR and sequencing errors. MiXCR version 2.1.1 was used to carry out V(D)J alignment, clonotype assembly and CDR3 extraction. To normalise gene usage, clonotype sharing and MAIT/NKT TCR abundance, the top 1000, 10 000 and 20 000 clonotypes in each sample were analysed. After downsampling to 27 000 UMIs, diversity was calculated as the inverse Simpson index using the vegan R package. Paired Mann-Whitney U tests were applied to discordant twin pairs, and Benjamini-Hochberg correction was used for multiple testing. TCRdb reprocessed the reads and assigns one entry to each CDR3 protein sequence, leaving out DNA. These V and J calls are TCRdb output, not the study's own analysis. The sample's table lists a count of about 380,000 distinct CDR3 sequences. 2.5% to 3% of the sample is in the top ten clones.

From its cysteine to its phenylalanine, the CDR3 spans 14 amino acids. No DNA accompanies this entry. Looking up the germline V gene (reference sequence) yields CDR1 DFQATT and CDR2 SNEGSKA. This TCR was sampled from a human donor with ulcerative colitis or Crohn's disease, or a healthy co-twin of an affected twin (not recorded which). The source material was blood. The sequence links TRBV20-1 to TRBJ2-3. The encoded CDR3 is CSAREWVVTDTQYF.